This passage covers 11 T cell receptor beta chains from one sample sequenced in a study of blood T cells in healthy people across ages. Sample-barcoded 5' priming and a J-beta primer mix drove a second PCR of about 6 to 12 cycles. TCRdb used MiXCR to reprocess the 5' RACE reads, holding one entry per CDR3 protein. The sample records about 720,000 distinct CDR3 sequences, 22% being singletons. Specimen: blood. These receptors were taken from an older man in good health.

This clonotype turned up a few times. J is TRBJ1-2 and V is TRBV18; D remains ambiguous. Trimming removed 3 bases at V and 6 bases at J, with 17 bases between. The CDR3 totals 15 residues. The germline gives CDR1 KGHSH, CDR2 LQKENI. The CDR3 nucleotides read TGTGCCAGCTCACCTTTAGGGATCTCCGTGGATGGCTACACCTTC. It is translated as CASSPLGISVDGYTF.

In this sample, this clonotype turned up a few times. The V call is TRBV20-1, the J call TRBJ1-5; D is ambiguous. The CDR3 spans 13 residues. Trimming shortened V by 6 bases and J by 3 bases, and 12 bases separated the two germline ends. The germline gives CDR1 DFQATT, CDR2 SNEGSKA (reference sequence). CDR3 protein: CSAPGNSNQPQHF. CDR3 coding DNA: TGCAGTGCCCCGGGCAATTCCAATCAGCCCCAGCATTTT.

Only a few counts were recorded for this clonotype. This rearrangement joins TRBV12-3 or TRBV12-4 to TRBJ2-4; 10 positions agree with TRBD2. With V trimmed by 2 bases and J by 5 bases, 6 bases remained unmatched. This CDR3 is 16 amino acids long. CDR3 in DNA: TGTGCCAGCAGTTTAAGGGCCAGCGGGGGGGAAAACATTCAGTACTTC. The encoded protein is CASSLRASGGENIQYF.

This chain uses TRBV9 with TRBJ2-5; D ambiguous. Near its end, the DNA agrees better with TRBJ2-1, so the J call may be wrong. Germline V gives CDR1 SGDLS, CDR2 YYNGEE. The CDR3 extends over 14 amino acids. The CDR3 nucleotides are TGTGCCAGCAGCGTAGAGGGTAGGTGGACTGAGCAGTTCTTC. Its protein product is CASSVEGRWTEQFF.

This clonotype was detected only a few times. The chain links TRBV5-1 to TRBJ2-5, with D perhaps TRBD2 (5 bases). V lost 4 bases to trimming and J lost 7 bases, with 14 bases between them. This CDR3 spans 13 amino acids. Germline V lookup: CDR1 SGHRS, CDR2 YFSETQ. The CDR3 sequence: CASSPDSGGTQYF. For the CDR3, the DNA is TGCGCCAGCAGCCCCGACTCCGGAGGGACCCAGTACTTC.

The rearrangement uses TRBV7-2 and TRBJ2-2; 7 nucleotides line up with TRBD2. The CDR3 is 15 amino acids. Germline CDR1 and CDR2: SGHTA and FQGNSA. V lost 5 bases, J lost 3 bases, and 6 bases stayed unmatched. The CDR3 DNA is TGTGCCAGCAGCGCCGGGGGGATGGACACCGGGGAGCTGTTTTTT. As protein: CASSAGGMDTGELFF.

This clonotype was counted once. V is TRBV4-1 and J is TRBJ2-5, with D perhaps being TRBD1 or TRBD2 (5 bases each). From germline, CDR1 is MGHRA and CDR2 YSYEKL. V was clipped by 4 bases and J by 1 base, with 13 bases between them. There are 15 residues in the CDR3. The CDR3 region has the DNA TGCGCCAGCAGCCTCTCTGGGACGGTCCAAGAGACCCAGTACTTC. Its translation: CASSLSGTVQETQYF.

The rearrangement uses TRBV20-1 and TRBJ2-1; 11 nucleotides line up with TRBD2. This CDR3 spans 16 amino acids. In germline, CDR1 is DFQATT, CDR2 SNEGSKA (reference sequence). Unmatched junction bases numbered 7, after V lost 0 bases and J lost 6 bases. This CDR3 is CSARDRLAGKSNEQFF. CDR3 DNA sequence: TGCAGTGCTAGAGACCGACTAGCGGGAAAGAGCAATGAGCAGTTCTTC.

The chain uses TRBV12-3 or TRBV12-4 and TRBJ1-2; 7 bases map to TRBD1. The junction had 4 bases not matched to a gene; V was cut back by 7 bases and J by 2 bases. This CDR3 comprises 13 residues. The CDR3 loop reads CASTARGNYGYTF. CDR3 sequence (DNA): TGTGCCAGCACGGCCAGGGGGAACTATGGCTACACCTTC.

This clonotype was observed a few times. V and J are TRBV12-3 or TRBV12-4 and TRBJ1-5, with 10 bases lining up with TRBD1. V lost 5 bases and J lost 6; bases outside the gene matches: 7. CDR3 size: 15 residues. The CDR3, as DNA: TGTGCCAGCAGTCCGACAGGGGGCATAAGTCAGCCCCAGCATTTT. Protein: CASSPTGGISQPQHF.

The table lists this clonotype with a few counts. The CDR3 DNA is TGTGCCAGCAGCGCTGATTTACCTATTTACAATGAGCAGTTCTTC. This codes for CASSADLPIYNEQFF. V gene TRBV9 combines with J gene TRBJ2-1; the D is unclear. Trimming stripped 3 bases from V and 4 bases from J, with 14 bases between. Germline CDR1 and CDR2: SGDLS and YYNGEE. The CDR3 covers 15 residues.